One and the same sample provided the 32 T cell receptor beta chains below, sequenced in a study of breast tumors, draining lymph nodes, adjacent tissues. The lymph nodes were axillary draining lymph nodes from breast cancer patients. TCRdb redid the calling of the multiplex PCR reads with MiXCR, one entry per CDR3 protein. The sample lists tens of thousands of distinct CDR3 sequences; roughly 28% were seen once. Sequenced sample: axillary lymph node tissue. These receptors came from a female donor with breast cancer. Some clones in this sample may be carry-over from other donors' samples.

This clonotype was recorded at least ten times. This rearrangement joins TRBV9 to TRBJ2-5; possibly TRBD1 or TRBD2 for D (5 bases each). The germline gives CDR1 SGDLS, CDR2 YYNGEE. The length of the CDR3 is 14 residues. Trimming removed 5 bases from V and 0 bases from J, with 11 bases in between. CDR3 residues: CASSAWGNQETQYF. CDR3 DNA sequence: TGTGCCAGCAGTGCCTGGGGGAACCAAGAGACCCAGTACTTC.

A remark on this clonotype: The missing conserved phenylalanine or tryptophan at the end of this CDR3 makes a read error likely. The chain links TRBV25-1 to TRBJ2-1; a weak D match, TRBD2 (5 bases). Germline CDR1 MGHDK, CDR2 SYGVNS. V dropped 2 bases and J dropped 5 bases, with 13 bases sitting between them. The CDR3 spans 15 residues. The CDR3 DNA follows: TGTGCCAGCAGTGAACAGGCTAGCAGACACAATGAGCAGTTCCTC. Encoded protein: CASSEQASRHNEQFL.

This clonotype has at least ten counts. The CDR3 here is CASSLGAGGPRSYNEQFF. Here the CDR3 DNA reads TGTGCCAGCAGCTTAGGAGCGGGAGGTCCTCGCTCCTACAATGAGCAGTTCTTC. The chain uses TRBV7-8 and TRBJ2-1; 9 bases match TRBD2. CDR3 length: 18 residues. The V gene end was trimmed by 1 base and the J gene end by 0 bases; junction bases not matched to a gene: 7. Germline V gene data show CDR1 as SGHVS and CDR2 as FQNEAQ.

Concerning this clonotype: This may arise from a read error, as a much more abundant clone is one base away. The J gene is TRBJ2-4, the V gene TRBV6-4; D ambiguous. The CDR3 sequence is 14 residues long. V dropped 3 bases and J dropped 8 bases, with 14 bases sitting between them. Germline V gene lookup returns CDR1 MRHNA and CDR2 SNTAGT. CDR3 coding DNA: TGTGCCAGCAGTGAAGCCTCGGCAGGTTACATTCAGTACTTC. Translated, it gives CASSEASAGYIQYF.

The gene calls are TRBV7-6 and TRBJ2-5; D is perhaps TRBD1 (5 bases). Trimming cost V 0 bases and J 9 bases, with 11 bases left between them. CDR3 length equals 13 residues. In germline, CDR1 is SGHVS, CDR2 FNYEAQ. The CDR3 region has the DNA TGTGCCAGCAGCTTAGCCACAGTCAGGGCCCAGTACTTC. As protein: CASSLATVRAQYF.

At least ten counts were recorded for this clonotype. The rearrangement uses TRBV30 and TRBJ2-7, with 12 positions matching TRBD2. Per germline, CDR1 GTSNPN and CDR2 SVGIG (reference sequence). Losses at the gene ends were 0 bases for V and 2 bases for J; bases not matched to a gene: 17. This CDR3 spans 20 amino acids. The CDR3 protein is CAWSVRHAGTSGRDPYEQYF. The CDR3 nucleotides are TGTGCCTGGAGTGTACGACATGCCGGGACTAGCGGGCGCGATCCCTACGAGCAGTACTTC.

This clonotype was observed many times. The V and J genes are TRBV7-2 and TRBJ2-3; tentatively, D is TRBD2 (5 bases). V was clipped by 6 bases and J by 3 bases, with 13 bases between them. The CDR3 loop spans 14 amino acids. Germline V lookup: CDR1 SGHTA, CDR2 FQGNSA. The CDR3 spells CASRRELSTDTQYF. The CDR3 DNA reads TGTGCCAGCAGGAGGGAACTAAGTACAGATACGCAGTATTTT.

A word on this clonotype: No conserved phenylalanine or tryptophan ends this CDR3, so it is likely a read error. The DNA is omitted, as the CDR3 cannot be located on it reliably, and the CDR3 follows TCRdb's listing. The chain joins TRBV7-9 to TRBJ2-5; the table calls TRBD1, which could not be checked here. Both ends counted, the CDR3 spans 14 residues. Germline V gives CDR1 SEHNR, CDR2 FQNEAQ (reference sequence). CDR3 residues: CASSLRSGQETQYL.

This clonotype was seen repeatedly, ten times or more. This chain uses TRBV18 with TRBJ2-7; the D gene is possibly TRBD1 (5 bases). The V and J ends lost 0 bases and 2 bases respectively, with 5 bases between them. The germline V gene has CDR1 KGHSH and CDR2 LQKENI. CDR3 length: 13 residues. CDR3 region: CASSPPTAYEQYF. CDR3 in DNA: TGTGCCAGCTCACCACCGACAGCCTACGAGCAGTACTTC.

This clonotype appeared many times. The chain combines TRBV5-4 with TRBJ2-2; D gene ambiguous. The CDR3 has 13 amino acids. The V end lost 5 bases, the J end lost 1 base, and 6 bases lay between the germline ends. Per germline, CDR1 SGHNT and CDR2 YYREEE (reference sequence). CDR3 sequence: CASRTWNTGELFF. CDR3 coding DNA: TGTGCCAGCAGAACCTGGAACACCGGGGAGCTGTTTTTT.

The chain combines TRBV5-1 with TRBJ1-1; 7 nucleotides match TRBD1. Germline assignment: CDR1 SGHRS and CDR2 YFSETQ. The CDR3 sequence is 14 residues long. J lost 4 bases, V lost 5 bases, and 8 bases had no gene match. The chain's CDR3 is CASRLTGEATEAFF. The CDR3 DNA reads as TGCGCCAGCAGACTTACAGGGGAGGCCACTGAAGCTTTCTTT.

The chain combines TRBV10-1 with TRBJ2-3, with 13 bases identical to TRBD2. CDR1 is WNHNN, CDR2 SYGVQD, per germline (reference sequence). This CDR3 is built from 17 residues. The V and J ends lost 3 bases and 0 bases, in that order; junction bases with no gene match: 3. The CDR3 coding sequence is TGCGCCAGCAGTGACGGGACTAGCGGGATTAGCACAGATACGCAGTATTTT. This codes for CASSDGTSGISTDTQYF.

As for this clonotype: Given the absence of the conserved phenylalanine or tryptophan at the CDR3 end, a read error is likely. The chain uses TRBV19 and TRBJ2-1; 8 bases are a match to TRBD2. Germline V gene sequence: CDR1 LNHDA, CDR2 SQIVND (reference sequence). There are 16 residues in the CDR3. The CDR3 coding sequence is TGTGCCAGTCATTTCAAGGTAGCGGGGTCTTACACTGAGCAGTTCTCC. It encodes CASHFKVAGSYTEQFS.

As to this clonotype: A much bigger clone sits one base away, suggesting this may be a read error. This chain's CDR3 is CASSWTEIGNEQFF. The CDR3 nucleotides are TGTGCCAGCTCGTGGACAGAGATTGGCAATGAGCAGTTCTTC. The chain couples TRBV14 to TRBJ2-1; D possibly corresponds to TRBD1 (6 bases). Trimming pared 8 bases from V and 6 bases from J, leaving 17 bases between. The CDR3 has 14 residues. From germline, CDR1 is SGHDN and CDR2 FVKESK.

Remarks on this clonotype: At one end, the junction sequence differs from germline, possibly due to a read error. The rearrangement links TRBV6-1 to TRBJ1-2; no firm D call. From germline, CDR1 is MNHNS and CDR2 SASEGT. This CDR3 spans 12 amino acids. CDR3 sequence: CATSSANYGYTF. The CDR3 nucleotides are TGTGCCACCAGTTCAGCCAACTATGGCTACACCTTC.

The chain links TRBV20-1 to TRBJ2-5, with 15 bases that match TRBD2. Losses at the gene ends were 0 bases for V and 4 bases for J; bases not matched to a gene: 3. The CDR3 length is 16 residues. Germline CDR1 and CDR2: DFQATT and SNEGSKA (reference sequence). The CDR3 region is CSAREGTSGRRETQYF. CDR3 in DNA: TGCAGTGCTAGAGAGGGGACTAGCGGGAGGCGAGAGACCCAGTACTTC.

Of note for this clonotype: One junction end disagrees with the germline gene, perhaps due to a read error. The chain's CDR3 is CSAVQYSEQFF. The CDR3 DNA reads TGCAGCGCAGTACAGTACAGTGAGCAGTTCTTC. V is TRBV29-1 and J is TRBJ2-1; D is unresolved. This CDR3 is 11 amino acids long. Germline CDR1 and CDR2: SQVTM and ANQGSEA.

In this sample, this clonotype turned up many times. This chain joins TRBV25-1 and TRBJ1-2; a possible D gene is TRBD1 (6 bases). Germline loops: CDR1 MGHDK, CDR2 SYGVNS. V gave up 1 base and J gave up 12 bases, with 15 bases separating them. This CDR3 contains 13 residues. Written as DNA, the CDR3 is TGTGCCAGCAGTGAATTAGGGGGGTCCGCACACACCTTC. It yields the protein CASSELGGSAHTF.

The table lists this clonotype with many counts. The rearrangement joins TRBV5-5 to TRBJ1-4; D is unclear. Germline CDR1 is SGHKS and CDR2 is YYEKEE (reference sequence). V shed 0 bases and J shed 5 bases, with 5 bases lying between them. The CDR3 sequence is 13 residues long. CDR3 in DNA: TGTGCCAGCAGCTTGGGAATGAATGAAAAACTGTTTTTT. Protein product: CASSLGMNEKLFF.

This clonotype has at least ten counts. The V gene is TRBV5-1, the J gene TRBJ2-7; 9 nucleotides align to TRBD1. Unmatched junction bases numbered 7, after V lost 4 bases and J lost 2 bases. The CDR3 length is 15 residues. The V gene's germline CDR1 is SGHRS and CDR2 YFSETQ. The CDR3 region has the DNA TGCGCCAGCAGCGTTCAGACAGGGGGGGCCTACGAGCAGTACTTC. Residues: CASSVQTGGAYEQYF.

Concerning this clonotype: The junction does not match germline at one end; this may be a read error. V usage is TRBV7-9 and J usage is TRBJ2-2, with 7 bases fitting TRBD2. The CDR3 is 17 amino acids. From germline, CDR1 is SEHNR and CDR2 FQNEAQ (reference sequence). The CDR3 spells CASSPPAAGVGPGELFF. CDR3 nucleotide sequence: TGTGCCAGCAGCCCCCCTGCTGCGGGAGTGGGGCCCGGGGAGCTGTTCTTT.

V and J are TRBV19 and TRBJ2-5; 13 bases map to TRBD2. The CDR3 consists of 16 residues. Germline-derived CDR1 and CDR2 are LNHDA and SQIVND (reference sequence). The V segment lost 5 bases and the J segment 4 bases; nucleotides outside the gene matches: 7. The CDR3 loop is CASSPPGLAGLETQYF. As DNA, the CDR3 is TGTGCCAGTAGTCCCCCGGGACTAGCGGGACTAGAGACCCAGTACTTC. The complete variable domain, with remaining parts taken from reference TRBV19 and TRBJ2-5, reads DGGITQSPKYLFRKEGQNVTLSCEQNLNHDAMYWYRQDPGQGLRLIYYSQIVNDFQKGDIAEGYSVSREKKESFPLTVTSAQKNPTAFYLCASSPPGLAGLETQYFGPGTRLLVL.

This clonotype came up many times. The rearrangement joins TRBV9 to TRBJ2-2, with 10 bases identical to TRBD2. Germline CDR1 and CDR2: SGDLS and YYNGEE. Germline trimming cut 4 bases from V and 6 bases from J; bases unmatched to any gene: 6. The CDR3 is 15 amino acids. CDR3 sequence (DNA): TGTGCCAGCAGCTTTAGCGGGAGGCGGTCCGGGGAGCTGTTTTTT. It codes for CASSFSGRRSGELFF.

Concerning this clonotype itself: One end of the junction varies from germline; a read error may be responsible. The genes are TRBV18 and TRBJ1-1, with a tentative D call TRBD1 (6 bases). Germline values: CDR1 KGHSH, CDR2 LQKENI. This CDR3 contains 17 residues. In nucleotides, the CDR3 is TGTGCCAGCTCACTTTATACCGGGGGGGGCGTGAACACTGGAGCTTTCTTT. Its translation is CASSLYTGGGVNTGAFF.

A remark on this clonotype: This may be a read error, as it is one base from a much larger clone. The V gene is TRBV4-2, the J gene TRBJ2-7; 8 nucleotides line up with TRBD2. V lost 4 bases, J lost 5 bases, and 7 bases stayed unmatched. The CDR3 spans 14 residues. CDR1 and CDR2 from the germline V gene are LGHNA and YNFKEQ. CDR3 protein: CASSRPGGPDEQYF. In DNA, the CDR3 is TGTGCCAGCAGCCGACCGGGAGGGCCGGACGAGCAGTACTTC.

This clonotype has a count of ten or more. The CDR3 sequence is CASSPRALGYTF. In DNA form, the CDR3 reads TGTGCCAGCTCACCACGGGCGCTGGGCTACACCTTC. The rearrangement joins TRBV18 to TRBJ1-2; no clear D gene. The CDR3 runs to 12 residues. Looked up from germline, CDR1 is KGHSH and CDR2 is LQKENI. With 1 base removed from V and 8 bases from J, the gap between germline ends came to 8 bases.

Worth noting for this clonotype: This is likely a read error, given that the CDR3 carries no conserved phenylalanine or tryptophan at its end. The V gene is TRBV20-1, the J gene TRBJ1-3; a possible D gene is TRBD1 (5 bases). CDR1 and CDR2 from the germline V gene are DFQATT and SNEGSKA (reference sequence). The CDR3 extends over 18 amino acids. V was trimmed by 0 bases and J by 0 bases, leaving 18 bases between them. The CDR3 sequence is CSARDRSLGLLSGNTIYS. The DNA of the CDR3 is TGCAGTGCTAGAGACCGAAGCCTGGGACTCCTCTCTGGAAACACCATATATTCT.

Ten or more counts support this clonotype. The CDR3: CSAGGLAGAYEQYF. The CDR3 bases are TGCAGTGCTGGGGGGCTAGCGGGGGCCTACGAGCAGTACTTC. This rearrangement joins TRBV20-1 to TRBJ2-7; 10 positions agree with TRBD2. V was pared by 5 bases and J by 2 bases, with 6 bases of the junction left unmatched. The CDR3 is made up of 14 amino acids. Germline V lookup: CDR1 DFQATT, CDR2 SNEGSKA (reference sequence).

Ten or more counts support this clonotype. The chain combines TRBV28 with TRBJ2-2; D is ambiguous. V was cut by 3 bases and J by 2 bases, with 7 bases left in between. CDR1 MDHEN and CDR2 SYDVKM come from the germline V gene. The CDR3 is 14 amino acids. CDR3 sequence reads: CASSLLANTGELFF. The CDR3 nucleotides read TGTGCCAGCAGTTTGTTGGCTAACACCGGGGAGCTGTTTTTT.

This clonotype occurred many times. V and J are TRBV5-6 and TRBJ1-5; D possibly corresponds to TRBD1 (6 bases). The germline V gene encodes CDR1 SGHDT and CDR2 YYEEEE. The CDR3 covers 18 residues. V lost 2 bases and J 6 bases, leaving 24 bases between the germline ends. This CDR3 reads CASSFSGAWGQAVQPQHF. The CDR3 bases are TGTGCCAGCAGCTTTTCAGGGGCTTGGGGGCAAGCAGTTCAGCCCCAGCATTTT.

This clonotype has ten or more counts. The chain uses TRBV20-1 and TRBJ2-7; D may be TRBD1 (6 bases). V was shortened by 1 base and J by 3 bases, with 13 bases between the two germline ends. There are 14 residues in the CDR3. CDR1 and CDR2 from the germline V gene are DFQATT and SNEGSKA (reference sequence). CDR3 nucleotide sequence: TGCAGTGCTAGAGCAGGGGTTGCTAACTACGAGCAGTACTTC. Its translation: CSARAGVANYEQYF.

This clonotype was counted many times. The chain is built from TRBV20-1 and TRBJ1-2; possibly TRBD1 for D (6 bases). The CDR3 is 13 residues long. Germline assignment: CDR1 DFQATT and CDR2 SNEGSKA (reference sequence). Between the trimmed V and J ends, which lost 3 bases and 8 bases, there was a span of 16 bases. DNA for the CDR3: TGCAGTGCTAGGGGACATCGGGCTGGGGGCTACACCTTC. This sequence encodes CSARGHRAGGYTF.